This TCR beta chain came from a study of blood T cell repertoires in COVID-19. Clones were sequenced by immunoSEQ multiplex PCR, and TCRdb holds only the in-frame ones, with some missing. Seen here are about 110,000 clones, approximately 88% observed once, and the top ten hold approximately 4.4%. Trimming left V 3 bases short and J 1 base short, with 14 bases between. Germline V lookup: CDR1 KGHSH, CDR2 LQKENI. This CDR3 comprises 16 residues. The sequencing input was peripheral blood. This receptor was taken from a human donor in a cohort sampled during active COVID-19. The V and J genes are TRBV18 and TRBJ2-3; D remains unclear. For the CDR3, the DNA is TGTGCCAGCTCACCTCTGAGGCGAACGGGCACAGATACGCAGTATTTT. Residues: CASSPLRRTGTDTQYF.